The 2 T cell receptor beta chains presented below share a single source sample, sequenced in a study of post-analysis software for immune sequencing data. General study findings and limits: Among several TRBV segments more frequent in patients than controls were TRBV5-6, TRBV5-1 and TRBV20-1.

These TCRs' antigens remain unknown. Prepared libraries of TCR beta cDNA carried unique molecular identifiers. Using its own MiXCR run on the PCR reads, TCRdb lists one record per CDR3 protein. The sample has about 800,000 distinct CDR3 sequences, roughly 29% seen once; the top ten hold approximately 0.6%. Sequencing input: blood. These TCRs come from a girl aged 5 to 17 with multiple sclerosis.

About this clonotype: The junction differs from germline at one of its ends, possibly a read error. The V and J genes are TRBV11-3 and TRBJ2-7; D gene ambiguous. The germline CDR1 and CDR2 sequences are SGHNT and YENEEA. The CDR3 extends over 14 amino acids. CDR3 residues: CASSPNPNSHEQYF. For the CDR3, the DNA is TGTGCCAGCAGCCCAAACCCTAACTCCCACGAGCAGTACTTC.

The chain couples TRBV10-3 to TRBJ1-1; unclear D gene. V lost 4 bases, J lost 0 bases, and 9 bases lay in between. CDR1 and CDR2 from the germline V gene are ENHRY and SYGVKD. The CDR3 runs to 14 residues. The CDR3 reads CAISASAVNTEAFF. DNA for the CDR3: TGTGCCATCAGTGCCTCAGCAGTGAACACTGAAGCTTTCTTT.